This entry lists 12 T cell receptor beta chains sequenced from one sample in a study of control samples from healthy donors and cancer patients. Using immunoSEQ multiplex PCR, the repertoire was profiled, and TCRdb retains in-frame clones only, with some absent. Among around 200,000 clones, approximately 95% were seen once, and the ten largest hold almost 1.5%. The sequencing input was blood. These receptors were obtained from a man aged 18 to 35 in good health.

CDR3 region: CASSPDRGEEKLFF. The CDR3 DNA reads TGTGCCAGCTCACCAGACAGGGGGGAGGAAAAACTGTTTTTT. The chain combines TRBV18 with TRBJ1-4; 9 nucleotides agree with TRBD1. CDR1 and CDR2 (germline): KGHSH, LQKENI. Germline trimming cut 2 bases from V and 8 bases from J; bases unmatched to any gene: 3. This CDR3 comprises 14 residues. The full variable domain, rest sourced from reference TRBV18 and TRBJ1-4, is NAGVMQNPRHLVRRRGQEARLRCSPMKGHSHVYWYRQLPEEGLKFMVYLQKENIIDESGMPKERFSAEFPKEGPSILRIQQVVRGDSAAYFCASSPDRGEEKLFFGSGTQLSVL.

This rearrangement joins TRBV5-1 to TRBJ2-1; TRBD2 might be the D (5 bases). Trimming took 6 bases from V and 3 from J, leaving 13 bases between them. Per germline, CDR1 SGHRS and CDR2 YFSETQ. The CDR3 extends over 14 amino acids. The CDR3 coding sequence is TGCGCCAGCAACAAGGACGGGGTCTACAATGAGCAGTTCTTC. It codes for CASNKDGVYNEQFF.

The chain is built from TRBV7-2 and TRBJ1-2; no reliable D call. The CDR3 is 16 residues long. The V gene's germline CDR1 is SGHTA and CDR2 FQGNSA. V gave up 5 bases and J gave up 0 bases, with 16 bases separating them. The CDR3 loop reads CASSPQGGFANYGYTF. CDR3 in DNA: TGTGCCAGCAGCCCCCAAGGAGGTTTTGCTAACTATGGCTACACCTTC.

This sequence joins TRBV2 and TRBJ1-1; possibly TRBD1 for D (5 bases). Trimming removed 6 bases at V and 0 bases at J, with 11 bases between. CDR3 length: 14 amino acids. Germline V CDR1 and CDR2: SNHLY, FYNNEI. Here the CDR3 DNA reads TGTGCCAGCAGGCGACAGATCCTGAACACTGAAGCTTTCTTT. Translating gives CASRRQILNTEAFF.

The chain links TRBV12-5 to TRBJ1-1; D unresolved. CDR3 length equals 12 residues. V lost 6 bases and J lost 7, with 12 bases in between. The V gene's germline CDR1 is LGHNT and CDR2 FRNRAP. The CDR3 DNA sequence: TGTGCTAGTGGGTTTTTAGCCAGTGAAGCTTTCTTT. Amino acids: CASGFLASEAFF.

This clone was seen a few times. This rearrangement joins TRBV5-5 to TRBJ2-5, with a possible D match to TRBD1 (6 bases). V was trimmed by 4 bases and J by 1 base, leaving 14 bases between them. Germline loops: CDR1 SGHKS, CDR2 YYEKEE (reference sequence). The CDR3 is 15 amino acids. The CDR3 region has the DNA TGTGCCAGCAGCCCCGTTGGACAGATCCAAGAGACCCAGTACTTC. Protein sequence: CASSPVGQIQETQYF.

V usage is TRBV4-2 and J usage is TRBJ2-1, with D uncertain. The CDR3 totals 15 residues. Trimming stripped 1 base from V and 5 bases from J, with 12 bases between. Germline V gene lookup returns CDR1 LGHNA and CDR2 YNFKEQ. CDR3 nucleotides: TGTGCCAGCAGCCAAGCACTCTCTATTAACAATGAGCAGTTCTTC. Protein: CASSQALSINNEQFF.

The chain is built from TRBV6-5 and TRBJ2-7, with D perhaps matching TRBD2 (5 bases). V lost 7 bases and J 5 bases, leaving 18 bases between the germline ends. The CDR3 has 14 residues. Germline loops: CDR1 MNHEY, CDR2 SVGAGI. CDR3 DNA: TGTGCCAGCAAAAGGACTCCTAAGTTCCACGAGCAGTACTTC. Protein: CASKRTPKFHEQYF.

This chain links TRBV4-1 with TRBJ1-1; D is unclear. The CDR3 has 15 residues. The germline gives CDR1 MGHRA, CDR2 YSYEKL. V was clipped by 4 bases and J by 7 bases, with 19 bases between them. The CDR3 coding sequence is TGCGCCAGCAGCCCACGAGTTGAGGAAATCGGTGAAGCTTTCTTT. Its translation: CASSPRVEEIGEAFF.

This chain links TRBV6-5 with TRBJ2-3; 7 nucleotides line up with TRBD2. The CDR3 length is 11 residues. Trimming removed 6 bases from V and 14 bases from J; junction bases left unmatched: 8. Germline loops: CDR1 MNHEY, CDR2 SVGAGI. For the CDR3, the DNA is TGTGCCAGCAGAACGGGGGGAGTGGTGTATTTT. Protein product: CASRTGGVVYF.

The chain employs TRBV10-2 and TRBJ2-2; the D gene is possibly TRBD1 (7 bases). Germline V gene sequence: CDR1 WSHSY, CDR2 SAAADI. This CDR3 is built from 16 residues. V was pared by 7 bases and J by 8 bases, with 23 bases between. The CDR3, as DNA: TGCGCCAGCACCGTGACGACAGGGACTGGAGGTGGGGAGCTGTTTTTT. It translates to CASTVTTGTGGGELFF.

This rearrangement joins TRBV28 to TRBJ1-1; unclear D gene. The CDR3 length is 13 residues. With 3 bases removed from V and 8 bases from J, the gap between germline ends came to 13 bases. The germline CDR1 and CDR2 sequences are MDHEN and SYDVKM. CDR3 region: CASSFGLSWEAFF. DNA for the CDR3: TGTGCCAGCAGTTTTGGTCTCTCGTGGGAAGCTTTCTTT.